The 21 T cell receptor beta chains presented below share a single source sample, sequenced in a study of T cells in localized non-small cell lung cancer. Measured with immunoSEQ multiplex PCR; TCRdb has only the in-frame clones, and not every one. The sample holds some 50,000 clones, about 87% seen once. The sequences come from PBMCs, collected before any cancer treatment. Receptor source: a female donor with stage II lung adenocarcinoma.

The CDR3 reads CASSPRDREIQETQYF. In DNA form, the CDR3 reads TGTGCCAGCAGCCCTCGCGACAGAGAGATTCAAGAGACCCAGTACTTC. This chain connects TRBV5-5 to TRBJ2-5; perhaps TRBD1 as D (5 bases). V lost 4 bases and J 2 bases, leaving 18 bases between the germline ends. The CDR3 consists of 16 residues. Germline V gives CDR1 SGHKS, CDR2 YYEKEE (reference sequence).

This chain uses TRBV7-6 with TRBJ1-5; 9 nucleotides line up with TRBD1. Trimming cost V 1 base and J 5 bases; bases outside gene matches: 3. The CDR3 runs to 15 residues. Germline assignment: CDR1 SGHVS and CDR2 FNYEAQ. The CDR3 is CASSLGQGVDQPQHF. CDR3 sequence (DNA): TGTGCCAGCAGCTTAGGACAGGGGGTGGATCAGCCCCAGCATTTT. The full variable domain, with the rest looked up from reference TRBV7-6 and TRBJ1-5, is GAGVSQSPRYKVTKRGQDVALRCDPISGHVSLYWYRQALGQGPEFLTYFNYEAQQDKSGLPNDRFSAERPEGSISTLTIQRTEQRDSAMYRCASSLGQGVDQPQHFGDGTRLSIL.

The CDR3 DNA is TGCGCCAGCATGCCATATAATTCACCCCTCCACTTT. Its protein product is CASMPYNSPLHF. The rearrangement links TRBV10-2 to TRBJ1-6, with unresolved D. The CDR3 has 12 residues. V was pared by 7 bases and J by 4 bases, with 5 bases between. Germline CDR1 reads WSHSY; CDR2 reads SAAADI.

The chain combines TRBV19 with TRBJ2-1, with TRBD2 identical over 8 bases. The CDR3 has 13 amino acids. Trimming cost V 6 bases and J 6 bases; bases outside gene matches: 4. Germline CDR1 and CDR2: LNHDA and SQIVND (reference sequence). In DNA form, the CDR3 reads TGTGCCAGTAGGGTTAGCGGGATCAATGAGCAGTTCTTC. Translation gives CASRVSGINEQFF.

This clone came up once. This rearrangement joins TRBV19 to TRBJ1-2; 11 nucleotides line up with TRBD1. Per the germline V gene, CDR1 is LNHDA and CDR2 is SQIVND (reference sequence). J lost 5 bases, V lost 11 bases, and 7 bases had no gene match. The CDR3 totals 13 residues. CDR3 nucleotide sequence: TGTGCCTCCCGGACAGGGGGCAGGTATGGCTACACCTTC. Translation: CASRTGGRYGYTF.

This clone is labeled medium-sized. This chain connects TRBV2 to TRBJ2-7; TRBD1 agrees at 7 bases. The germline CDR1 and CDR2 sequences are SNHLY and FYNNEI. The J segment lost 6 bases and the V segment lost 5 bases, leaving 10 bases of the junction unmatched. The CDR3 loop spans 14 amino acids. The CDR3 is CASSPIATGSEQYF. The CDR3 DNA reads TGTGCCAGCAGTCCTATAGCGACAGGGTCCGAGCAGTACTTC. Variable domain in full (rest from reference TRBV2 and TRBJ2-7): EPEVTQTPSHQVTQMGQEVILRCVPISNHLYFYWYRQILGQKVEFLVSFYNNEISEKSEIFDDQFSVERPDGSNFTLKIRSTKLEDSAMYFCASSPIATGSEQYFGPGTRLTVT.

This rearrangement joins TRBV9 to TRBJ2-1; D is perhaps TRBD2 (6 bases). Germline loops: CDR1 SGDLS, CDR2 YYNGEE. The CDR3 is 15 amino acids. Trimming took 0 bases from V and 4 from J, leaving 11 bases between them. CDR3 sequence reads: CASSVGGEIYNEQFF. CDR3 in DNA: TGTGCCAGCAGCGTAGGCGGGGAAATTTACAATGAGCAGTTCTTC.

This clone has more than one count but fewer than ten. The chain couples TRBV5-1 to TRBJ2-1; the match to TRBD1 covers 8 bases. Germline V gene sequence: CDR1 SGHRS, CDR2 YFSETQ. This CDR3 is built from 14 residues. V shed 4 bases, J shed 9 bases, and the junction held 9 bases outside the gene matches. The CDR3 reads CASSAIAGGGEQFF. CDR3 DNA: TGCGCCAGCAGCGCTATTGCAGGGGGCGGTGAGCAGTTCTTC.

The CDR3: CASSLRDSFTGELFF. The CDR3 nucleotides read TGTGCCAGCAGCCTCCGGGACAGTTTCACCGGGGAGCTGTTTTTT. The rearrangement uses TRBV11-2 and TRBJ2-2; 7 nucleotides match TRBD1. J lost 4 bases, V lost 5 bases, and 7 bases had no gene match. Germline CDR1 is SGHAT and CDR2 is FQNNGV. The CDR3 is 15 amino acids.

As to this clone: Compared with germline, one end of the junction differs, possibly owing to a read error. The rearrangement links TRBV5-6 to TRBJ1-5; 7 bases map to TRBD1. From germline, CDR1 is SGHDT and CDR2 YYEEEE. CDR3 length: 16 amino acids. The CDR3 nucleotides are TGTGTCAGCAGCCAAAGACAGGGTGGTCTAACTCAGCCCCAGCATTTT. This translates into CVSSQRQGGLTQPQHF.

V is TRBV4-1 and J is TRBJ1-6; possible D gene TRBD1, 5 bases. CDR1 and CDR2 from the germline V gene are MGHRA and YSYEKL. The V end lost 0 bases, the J end lost 6 bases, and 12 bases lay between the germline ends. The CDR3 length is 16 residues. CDR3 sequence (DNA): TGCGCCAGCAGCCAAGAAACAGGAAAACTTAATTCACCCCTCCACTTT. Translation: CASSQETGKLNSPLHF.

The chain carries TRBV5-4 and TRBJ1-2; D is possibly TRBD1 (6 bases). Trimming pared 0 bases from V and 7 bases from J, leaving 16 bases between. This CDR3 is 15 amino acids long. Looked up from germline, CDR1 is SGHNT and CDR2 is YYREEE (reference sequence). In DNA form, the CDR3 reads TGTGCCAGCAGCTTGGATCCGGGGGCGAATAGTGGCTACACCTTC. Its translation: CASSLDPGANSGYTF.

By share, this clone counts as large. The V gene is TRBV10-2, the J gene TRBJ1-6; no clear D gene. Germline CDR1 and CDR2: WSHSY and SAAADI. The length of the CDR3 is 15 residues. V was clipped by 8 bases and J by 5 bases, with 16 bases between them. Written as DNA, the CDR3 is TGCGCCAGCGCAAGGCCGATTCTAAATAATTCACCCCTCCACTTT. Translation: CASARPILNNSPLHF.

V usage is TRBV5-1 and J usage is TRBJ2-3; D gene unclear. Deletions cut 4 bases from V and 2 bases from J, with 14 bases between. The CDR3 runs 15 residues. Per the germline V gene, CDR1 is SGHRS and CDR2 is YFSETQ. This CDR3 is CASSLQRAPTDTQYF. The DNA of the CDR3 is TGCGCCAGCAGCCTCCAGCGTGCACCCACAGATACGCAGTATTTT.

CDR3 residues: CASRPPSRAEQFF. CDR3 sequence (DNA): TGTGCCAGCAGGCCCCCGTCTAGAGCTGAGCAGTTCTTC. The rearrangement joins TRBV6-5 to TRBJ2-1; D remains unclear. Looked up from germline, CDR1 is MNHEY and CDR2 is SVGAGI. The CDR3 extends over 13 amino acids. V was pared by 6 bases and J by 9 bases, with 15 bases between.

This clone was recorded a few times. The chain recombines TRBV5-1 with TRBJ1-2; a weak D match, TRBD1 (5 bases). V was shortened by 5 bases and J by 7 bases, with 6 bases between the two germline ends. From germline, CDR1 is SGHRS and CDR2 YFSETQ. The length of the CDR3 is 10 residues. The CDR3 DNA is TGCGCCAGCAGAGGGGTTGGCTACACCTTC. Residues: CASRGVGYTF.

This chain links TRBV5-6 with TRBJ1-1; possibly TRBD1 for D (6 bases). This CDR3 has 15 amino acids. Germline V gives CDR1 SGHDT, CDR2 YYEEEE. The germline V and J ends were trimmed by 0 bases and 3 bases, with 12 bases remaining between them. CDR3 sequence reads: CASSLVTGRDTEAFF. CDR3 sequence (DNA): TGTGCCAGCAGCTTGGTTACAGGGAGGGACACTGAAGCTTTCTTT. Full variable domain (missing parts from reference TRBV5-6 and TRBJ1-1): DAGVTQSPTHLIKTRGQQVTLRCSPKSGHDTVSWYQQALGQGPQFIFQYYEEEERQRGNFPDRFSGHQFPNYSSELNVNALLLGDSALYLCASSLVTGRDTEAFFGQGTRLTVV.

The V call is TRBV2, the J call TRBJ1-5; D is perhaps TRBD1 (6 bases). The CDR3 has 15 amino acids. Germline V gives CDR1 SNHLY, CDR2 FYNNEI. Trimming shortened V by 6 bases and J by 2 bases, and 14 bases separated the two germline ends. The CDR3: CASRTDSMGNQPQHF. The CDR3 nucleotides read TGTGCCAGCAGGACGGACAGTATGGGCAATCAGCCCCAGCATTTT.

The V gene is TRBV30, the J gene TRBJ2-1; D not resolved. V lost 4 bases, J lost 1 base, and 11 bases lay in between. Germline values: CDR1 GTSNPN, CDR2 SVGIG (reference sequence). This CDR3 is 14 amino acids long. Here the CDR3 DNA reads TGTGCCTGGACTAAAGATCGGTCCTACAATGAGCAGTTCTTC. Encoded protein: CAWTKDRSYNEQFF.

This chain joins TRBV21-1 and TRBJ1-6; the table's D call, TRBD1, was not checked against the DNA. TRBV21-1 is annotated as a pseudogene. CDR3 size: 12 residues. CDR3 DNA sequence: TGTGCCAGTGGACAGGCGGACTCACCCCTCCACTTT. This encodes CASGQADSPLHF.

The CDR3 reads CAISEFRLERTATLYEQYF. The CDR3 DNA sequence: TGTGCCATCAGTGAGTTTCGTCTTGAAAGGACCGCTACCCTATACGAGCAGTACTTC. This chain links TRBV10-3 with TRBJ2-7; D is unresolved. This CDR3 is built from 19 residues. V lost 1 base to trimming and J lost 4 bases, with 26 bases between them. The germline gives CDR1 ENHRY, CDR2 SYGVKD.